This passage covers 21 T cell receptor beta chains from one sample sequenced in a study of early T cells in non-severe SARS-CoV-2 infection. TCRdb used MiXCR to reprocess the 5' RACE reads, holding one entry per CDR3 protein. The repertoire includes 65,000 to 70,000 distinct CDR3 sequences, around 9.9% of them detected once, and around 6.6% sits in the top ten. The sample consisted of whole blood. The receptor source for this set is an adult who was a healthcare worker with PCR-confirmed SARS-CoV-2 infection or an uninfected control (not recorded which).

This sequence joins TRBV6-1 and TRBJ1-5, with D possibly being TRBD1 (6 bases). V gave up 1 base and J gave up 3 bases, with 10 bases separating them. Germline CDR1 and CDR2: MNHNS and SASEGT. The CDR3 is made up of 15 amino acids. CDR3 loop: CASSEETGSNQPQHF. In DNA, the CDR3 is TGTGCCAGCAGTGAAGAGACAGGCTCCAATCAGCCCCAGCATTTT.

This clonotype was recorded a few times. The chain couples TRBV29-1 to TRBJ1-1, with 8 bases fitting TRBD1. The CDR3 extends over 14 amino acids. V shed 7 bases and J 6 bases; nucleotides not matched to a gene: 13. Germline values: CDR1 SQVTM, CDR2 ANQGSEA. CDR3 region: CSGAGGDGAPEAFF. CDR3 bases: TGCAGCGGAGCAGGGGGCGATGGGGCCCCTGAAGCTTTCTTT.

This clonotype was found a few times. The gene calls are TRBV4-3 and TRBJ1-2, with TRBD1 identical over 8 bases. Trimming removed 1 base from V and 5 bases from J; junction bases left unmatched: 6. Germline V gene sequence: CDR1 LGHNA, CDR2 YSLEER. There are 15 residues in the CDR3. The CDR3 region has the DNA TGCGCCAGCAGCCAAGGGACAGGGCTGATGTATGGCTACACCTTC. This encodes CASSQGTGLMYGYTF.

The chain has TRBV28 and TRBJ1-6; D uncertain. The V gene lost 6 bases and the J gene lost 7 bases, with 10 bases spanning the gap. This CDR3 region has 13 residues. Germline V gene sequence: CDR1 MDHEN, CDR2 SYDVKM. CDR3: CASRWQRNSPLHF. In nucleotides, the CDR3 is TGTGCCAGCAGATGGCAGAGAAATTCACCCCTCCACTTT.

In its sample, this clonotype was seen many times. The chain is built from TRBV12-5 and TRBJ1-4, with no clear D. Germline V gene sequence: CDR1 LGHNT, CDR2 FRNRAP. This CDR3 contains 13 residues. V lost 8 bases and J 0 bases, leaving 7 bases between the germline ends. The CDR3 reads CASCRATNEKLFF. The CDR3 DNA reads as TGTGCTAGTTGTCGTGCAACTAATGAAAAACTGTTTTTT.

This clonotype was observed a handful of times. The J gene is TRBJ2-1, the V gene TRBV5-1, with TRBD2 identical over 7 bases. The CDR3 covers 16 residues. CDR1 and CDR2 (germline): SGHRS, YFSETQ. Trimming removed 4 bases from V and 5 bases from J; junction bases left unmatched: 12. The CDR3 loop reads CASSLTRASGNNEQFF. In DNA, the CDR3 is TGCGCCAGCAGCCTGACGAGGGCTAGCGGTAACAATGAGCAGTTCTTC.

This clonotype has just a few counts. The J gene is TRBJ2-3, the V gene TRBV30; 10 bases align to TRBD2. Looked up from germline, CDR1 is GTSNPN and CDR2 is SVGIG (reference sequence). The CDR3 totals 14 residues. The V gene end was trimmed by 4 bases and the J gene end by 4 bases; junction bases not matched to a gene: 5. Here the CDR3 DNA reads TGTGCCTGGACAGGGACTAGCGTTGCAGATACGCAGTATTTT. The encoded protein is CAWTGTSVADTQYF.

This clonotype was counted only a few times. The chain is built from TRBV5-1 and TRBJ2-3; TRBD2 aligns across 10 bases. The germline gives CDR1 SGHRS, CDR2 YFSETQ. V lost 2 bases, J lost 3 bases, and 6 bases stayed unmatched. The CDR3 is 16 amino acids. DNA for the CDR3: TGCGCCAGCAGCTTAAGACCTAGCGGGAGTACAGATACGCAGTATTTT. It specifies CASSLRPSGSTDTQYF. Full variable domain (remainder filled in from reference TRBV5-1 and TRBJ2-3): KAGVTQTPRYLIKTRGQQVTLSCSPISGHRSVSWYQQTPGQGLQFLFEYFSETQRNKGNFPGRFSGRQFSNSRSEMNVSTLELGDSALYLCASSLRPSGSTDTQYFGPGTRLTVL.

With respect to this clonotype: This may arise from a read error, as a much more abundant clone is one base away. The CDR3 sequence is CAARFEGLGEQFF. The CDR3 coding sequence is TGTGCCGCCAGGTTCGAGGGTTTAGGTGAGCAGTTCTTC. The chain carries TRBV15 and TRBJ2-1, with a weak D call TRBD2 (5 bases). Germline V gene lookup returns CDR1 LNHNV and CDR2 YYDKDF (reference sequence). This CDR3 has 13 residues.

This chain links TRBV12-3 or TRBV12-4 with TRBJ1-1; D possibly corresponds to TRBD1 (6 bases). The CDR3 is made up of 11 amino acids. V was clipped by 3 bases and J by 8 bases, with 7 bases between them. The CDR3, as DNA: TGTGCCAGCAGTTTCGGGACAGAAGCTTTCTTT. It translates to CASSFGTEAFF.

The J gene is TRBJ2-3, the V gene TRBV12-3 or TRBV12-4; D ambiguous. V was trimmed by 6 bases and J by 1 base, leaving 8 bases between them. CDR3 length equals 13 residues. CDR3 loop: CASRRSGTDTQYF. The CDR3 coding sequence is TGTGCCAGCAGACGGAGCGGCACAGATACGCAGTATTTT.

This clonotype was found a few times. A clone one base away is much larger, so this may be a read error. The chain recombines TRBV2 with TRBJ2-5; D is ambiguous. CDR1 and CDR2 (germline): SNHLY, FYNNEI. Trimming pared 7 bases from V and 0 bases from J, leaving 3 bases between. The CDR3 has 11 amino acids. As DNA, the CDR3 is TGTGCCAGCACCTACCAAGAGACCCAGTACTTC. Its protein product is CASTYQETQYF.

In its sample, this clonotype was seen many times. The chain couples TRBV20-1 to TRBJ1-5, with 9 nucleotides matching TRBD1. Germline V gene data show CDR1 as DFQATT and CDR2 as SNEGSKA (reference sequence). The CDR3 is 15 residues long. After removal of 6 bases from V and 2 bases from J, the junction contained 8 bases not matched to a gene. The CDR3 reads CSAPQGASGNQPQHF. The CDR3 DNA is TGCAGTGCCCCACAGGGGGCGAGTGGCAATCAGCCCCAGCATTTT.

This clonotype was seen only a few times. The genes are TRBV20-1 and TRBJ2-1, with 13 positions matching TRBD2. Germline-derived CDR1 and CDR2 are DFQATT and SNEGSKA (reference sequence). V lost 7 bases to trimming and J lost 8 bases; unmatched junction nucleotides: 8. The CDR3 totals 14 residues. The CDR3 sequence: CSGGLAGVVDEQFF. CDR3 bases: TGCAGTGGCGGACTAGCGGGAGTTGTTGATGAGCAGTTCTTC.

This clonotype appeared a few times. This chain links TRBV6-5 with TRBJ1-3; D uncertain. Looked up from germline, CDR1 is MNHEY and CDR2 is SVGAGI. Trimming shortened V by 0 bases and J by 0 bases, and 0 bases separated the two germline ends. The CDR3 sequence is 13 residues long. The CDR3 region is CASSYSSGNTIYF. The CDR3, as DNA: TGTGCCAGCAGTTACTCCTCTGGAAACACCATATATTTT.

The chain is built from TRBV19 and TRBJ2-7; perhaps TRBD2 as D (6 bases). The CDR3 runs 15 residues. Germline CDR1 reads LNHDA; CDR2 reads SQIVND (reference sequence). V was clipped by 3 bases and J by 3 bases, with 15 bases between them. CDR3 sequence (DNA): TGTGCCAGTAGTATTAGGGCTAGCGCCAGCTACGAGCAGTACTTC. Translating it yields CASSIRASASYEQYF.

This clonotype was seen ten or more times. V gene TRBV28 combines with J gene TRBJ2-7, with 8 bases aligning to TRBD1. Trimming removed 8 bases from V and 2 bases from J; junction bases left unmatched: 11. Germline CDR1 MDHEN, CDR2 SYDVKM. The CDR3 length is 15 residues. CDR3 region: CASGGTGRSTYEQYF. The CDR3 DNA reads as TGTGCCAGCGGGGGGACAGGCCGCTCCACCTACGAGCAGTACTTC. Filled out from reference TRBV28 and TRBJ2-7, the complete variable domain reads DVKVTQSSRYLVKRTGEKVFLECVQDMDHENMFWYRQDPGLGLRLIYFSYDVKMKEKGDIPEGYSVSREKKERFSLILESASTNQTSMYLCASGGTGRSTYEQYFGPGTRLTVT.

There are many counts of this clonotype. This chain links TRBV12-3 or TRBV12-4 with TRBJ1-2, with D maybe TRBD1 (5 bases). CDR3 size: 16 residues. The V end lost 3 bases, the J end lost 4 bases, and 18 bases lay between the germline ends. As DNA, the CDR3 is TGTGCCAGCAGTTTGAGGAGAGGGGCGGTGCCCTATGGCTACACCTTC. This gives the protein CASSLRRGAVPYGYTF.

This clonotype was counted a few times. The J gene is TRBJ1-1, the V gene TRBV12-3 or TRBV12-4; no reliable D call. The CDR3 consists of 11 residues. Trimming removed 3 bases at V and 7 bases at J, with 6 bases between. This CDR3 reads CASSLYNEAFF. CDR3 bases: TGTGCCAGCAGTTTGTATAATGAAGCTTTCTTT.

This clonotype was counted a few times. This chain links TRBV7-9 with TRBJ1-2; D might be TRBD1 (5 bases). The CDR3 totals 13 residues. From germline, CDR1 is SEHNR and CDR2 FQNEAQ (reference sequence). V dropped 5 bases and J dropped 7 bases, with 14 bases sitting between them. The CDR3 DNA is TGTGCCAGCAGCCTACGGACACTGGCTGGCTACACCTTC. Translation: CASSLRTLAGYTF.

The genes are TRBV7-6 and TRBJ2-2; no clear D gene. V was shortened by 1 base and J by 1 base, with 4 bases between the two germline ends. This CDR3 contains 14 residues. Per germline, CDR1 SGHVS and CDR2 FNYEAQ. This CDR3 is CASSLGVNTGELFF. DNA for the CDR3: TGTGCCAGCAGCTTAGGGGTGAACACCGGGGAGCTGTTTTTT.